This entry lists 10 T cell receptor beta chains sequenced from one sample in a study of blood T cell repertoires in COVID-19. Only in-frame clones appear in the TCRdb table, and some are missing; sequencing was by immunoSEQ multiplex PCR. The sample has a few hundred thousand clones, approximately 86% seen once. The sequenced sample was peripheral blood. The source of these receptors is a woman aged 55-70 years with COVID-19, enrolled during active disease.

This clone was counted once. This chain links TRBV13 with TRBJ2-7; TRBD2 is a possible D gene (6 bases). The CDR3 sequence is 17 residues long. Germline V gives CDR1 PRHDT, CDR2 FYEKMQ (reference sequence). The V end was cut by 1 base, the J end by 2 bases, with 18 bases between. The DNA for the CDR3 is TGTGCCAGCAGCTTAGACCCATCGGCGGGACTTCCCTACGAGCAGTACTTC. Translation gives CASSLDPSAGLPYEQYF.

V is TRBV9 and J is TRBJ2-5, with 14 nucleotides matching TRBD2. CDR3 length: 17 amino acids. Trimming cost V 4 bases and J 10 bases; bases outside gene matches: 15. Germline lookup yields CDR1 SGDLS and CDR2 YYNGEE. The CDR3 is CASSSGLAGGRGEGQYF. The DNA for the CDR3 is TGTGCCAGCAGCTCAGGACTAGCGGGGGGCCGAGGTGAGGGCCAGTACTTC.

This clone showed up many times. Other DNA sequences from this sample encode an identical CDR3 as well. The chain employs TRBV5-1 and TRBJ1-3; weak D call: TRBD1 (6 bases). This CDR3 has 14 residues. The V end was cut by 4 bases, the J end by 0 bases, with 8 bases between. Germline CDR1 reads SGHRS; CDR2 reads YFSETQ. The CDR3 here is CASSRDTSGNTIYF. CDR3 sequence (DNA): TGCGCCAGCAGCCGGGACACCTCTGGAAACACCATATATTTT.

The chain recombines TRBV9 with TRBJ2-7; no firm D call. V was cut by 0 bases and J by 3 bases, with 13 bases left in between. The CDR3 is 15 amino acids. The V gene's germline CDR1 is SGDLS and CDR2 YYNGEE. CDR3 loop: CASSVEAGPYYEQYF. CDR3 nucleotide sequence: TGTGCCAGCAGCGTAGAGGCAGGCCCTTACTACGAGCAGTACTTC.

This clone showed up just a few times. V gene TRBV7-9 combines with J gene TRBJ1-5, with D unclear. V lost 1 base, J lost 2 bases, and 6 bases lay in between. The CDR3 covers 14 residues. CDR1 is SEHNR, CDR2 FQNEAQ, per germline (reference sequence). In DNA, the CDR3 is TGTGCCAGCAGCTTAGACACAGGCAATCAGCCCCAGCATTTT. This gives the protein CASSLDTGNQPQHF.

The chain couples TRBV4-3 to TRBJ1-3; possibly TRBD1 for D (6 bases). The CDR3 is made up of 16 amino acids. CDR1 is LGHNA, CDR2 YSLEER, per germline. Trimming stripped 1 base from V and 2 bases from J, with 12 bases between. Here the CDR3 reads CASSQVPQGTGNTIYF. CDR3 DNA: TGCGCCAGCAGCCAAGTCCCACAGGGTACTGGAAACACCATATATTTT.

The rearrangement uses TRBV6-1 and TRBJ2-7, with a weak D call TRBD2 (5 bases). This CDR3 spans 13 amino acids. V dropped 2 bases and J dropped 0 bases, with 5 bases sitting between them. Germline CDR1 MNHNS, CDR2 SASEGT. The CDR3 here is CASSETSSYEQYF. CDR3 in DNA: TGTGCCAGCAGTGAAACTAGCTCCTACGAGCAGTACTTC.

The J gene is TRBJ2-5, the V gene TRBV10-3; 12 bases fit TRBD2. The CDR3 runs 15 residues. CDR1 ENHRY and CDR2 SYGVKD come from the germline V gene. Trimming cost V 6 bases and J 1 base; bases outside gene matches: 3. The CDR3 coding sequence is TGTGCCATCAGGGGGACTAGCGGGCGCCAAGAGACCCAGTACTTC. This translates into CAIRGTSGRQETQYF.

V is TRBV19 and J is TRBJ1-2; D may be TRBD1 (6 bases). This CDR3 contains 14 residues. The V end was cut by 4 bases, the J end by 2 bases, with 11 bases between. Germline V gene lookup returns CDR1 LNHDA and CDR2 SQIVND (reference sequence). The CDR3 DNA reads as TGTGCCAGTAGTACGGGACAACCCAACTATGGCTACACCTTC. This sequence encodes CASSTGQPNYGYTF.

The chain uses TRBV7-9 and TRBJ1-3, with 8 bases matching TRBD1. The germline V gene has CDR1 SEHNR and CDR2 FQNEAQ (reference sequence). The CDR3 is 17 residues long. The trim removed 5 bases at V and 0 bases at J, leaving 9 bases unmatched. The CDR3 loop reads CASSLRTGLISGNTIYF. DNA for the CDR3: TGTGCCAGCAGCCTTCGGACAGGGTTGATCTCTGGAAACACCATATATTTT.